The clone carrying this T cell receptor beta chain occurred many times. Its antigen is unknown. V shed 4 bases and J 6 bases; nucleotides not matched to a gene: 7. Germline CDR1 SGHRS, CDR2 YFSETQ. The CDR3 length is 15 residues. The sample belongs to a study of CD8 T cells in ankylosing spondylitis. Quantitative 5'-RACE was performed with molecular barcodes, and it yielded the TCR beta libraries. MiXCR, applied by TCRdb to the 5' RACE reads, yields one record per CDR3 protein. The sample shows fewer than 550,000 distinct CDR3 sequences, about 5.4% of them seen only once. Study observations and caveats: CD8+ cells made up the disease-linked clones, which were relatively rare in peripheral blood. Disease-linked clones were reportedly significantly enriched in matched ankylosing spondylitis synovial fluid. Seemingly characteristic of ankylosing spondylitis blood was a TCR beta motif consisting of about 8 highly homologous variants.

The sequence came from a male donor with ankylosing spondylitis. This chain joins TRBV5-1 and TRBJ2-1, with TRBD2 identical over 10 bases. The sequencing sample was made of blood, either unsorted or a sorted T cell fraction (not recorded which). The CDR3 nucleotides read TGCGCCAGCAGCAAGACAGCGGGGGGGCTCAATGAGCAGTTCTTC. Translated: CASSKTAGGLNEQFF.